The clone carrying this T cell receptor beta chain was counted between two and nine times. Its matching antigen is unknown. This sample is part of a study of CD8 T cells in ankylosing spondylitis. General study points: Earlier literature documents some of the motif variants in reactive arthritis synovial fluid and blood.

This CDR3 comprises 15 residues. Germline V lookup: CDR1 SNHLY, CDR2 FYNNEI. The V end was cut by 5 bases, the J end by 8 bases, with 21 bases between. It was by quantitative 5'-RACE with molecular barcodes that TCR beta libraries were made. TCRdb recomputed calls from the 5' RACE reads with MiXCR, one row per CDR3 protein. This sample has around 210,000 distinct CDR3 sequences; around 8% occur once, and the top ten carry around 4.9%. Sequencing used blood, either unsorted or a sorted T cell fraction (not recorded which). The sequence was collected from a female donor with ankylosing spondylitis or in good health (not recorded which). V usage is TRBV2 and J usage is TRBJ1-2, with D uncertain. CDR3 bases: TGTGCCAGCAGTACCGGCACAGTACGGTTCGGCGGCTACACCTTC. Amino acid sequence: CASSTGTVRFGGYTF.